What follows is one T cell receptor beta chain and its context. Its antigen is still unknown. The data derive from a study of T cell clonotyping in hematopoietic cell transplantation. Study-wide points: At the given depth, recipient repertoires were over 95% de novo clonotypes. Broader posttransplant TCR repertoire diversity was predicted by graft donor and pretransplant recipient Inverse Simpson Index values. Pathologically expanded recipient clonotypes increased progressively from day 30 to day 180 as diversity fell. CD4 and CD8 repertoire contributions could not be separated without sorting.

Clones were read by immunoSEQ multiplex PCR, and TCRdb kept only the in-frame ones, dropping some. This table has nearly 70,000 clones, approximately 94% appearing once. This CDR3 contains 13 residues. The germline gives CDR1 SGHVS, CDR2 FQNEAQ. V lost 2 bases and J 6 bases, leaving 11 bases between the germline ends. The origin of this receptor is a man aged 45-65 years in good health. Some clones in this sample may be carry-over from other donors' samples. Sequenced material: peripheral blood mononuclear cells. The chain uses TRBV7-8 and TRBJ2-7; D uncertain. The DNA for the CDR3 is TGTGCCAGCAGCTTATCCCTCGACGTCGAGCAGTACTTC. The encoded protein is CASSLSLDVEQYF.